The 20 T cell receptor beta chains below all came from one sample that was sequenced in a study of blood T cell repertoires in COVID-19. TCRdb's table, derived via immunoSEQ multiplex PCR, lists solely in-frame clones and lacks some. This sample carries some 200,000 clones, 70% to 85% of them seen once, and the ten largest clones take roughly 17%. The sequenced sample was PBMCs or T cells enriched from blood (not recorded which). The source is a woman aged 50 to 60 who had recovered from COVID-19.

In this sample, this clone turned up many times. The V call is TRBV5-1, the J call TRBJ1-4; possible D gene TRBD1, 6 bases. V gave up 0 bases and J gave up 14 bases, with 14 bases separating them. Germline CDR1 SGHRS, CDR2 YFSETQ. There are 13 residues in the CDR3. The CDR3 nucleotides read TGCGCCAGCAGCTTGGATGGGGGCGGTAAGCTGTTTTTT. This sequence encodes CASSLDGGGKLFF.

The V and J genes are TRBV28 and TRBJ1-2, with D maybe TRBD1 (6 bases). V lost 5 bases and J lost 5, with 15 bases in between. CDR3 length equals 14 residues. Germline-derived CDR1 and CDR2 are MDHEN and SYDVKM. The chain's CDR3 is CASSPPGTRYGYTF. In nucleotides, the CDR3 is TGTGCCAGCAGTCCACCCGGGACAAGGTATGGCTACACCTTC.

CDR3 DNA sequence: TGTGCCAGCAGCCCTAGAGGGAGGCGGAATGAGCAGTTCTTC. The encoded protein is CASSPRGRRNEQFF. The V and J genes are TRBV9 and TRBJ2-1; D might be TRBD2 (6 bases). CDR3 size: 14 residues. The V gene's germline CDR1 is SGDLS and CDR2 YYNGEE. Trimming took off 4 bases at V and 7 bases at J, with 15 bases between the two ends. Filled out from reference TRBV9 and TRBJ2-1, the complete variable domain reads DSGVTQTPKHLITATGQRVTLRCSPRSGDLSVYWYQQSLDQGLQFLIQYYNGEERAKGNILERFSAQQFPDLHSELNLSSLELGDSALYFCASSPRGRRNEQFFGPGTRLTVL.

This clone appeared a few times. The chain links TRBV6-2 or TRBV6-3 to TRBJ2-1; unclear D gene. The length of the CDR3 is 18 residues. The germline CDR1 and CDR2 sequences are MNHEY and SVGEGT. V lost 3 bases and J 7 bases, leaving 25 bases between the germline ends. The chain's CDR3 is CASSYTTQAPANLNEQFF. In nucleotides, the CDR3 is TGTGCCAGCAGTTATACCACCCAGGCGCCAGCAAATTTGAATGAGCAGTTCTTC.

This clone occurred a few times. The CDR3 nucleotides are TGTGCCAGCTCCCCAGGGACAGGCTCCTACAATGAGCAGTTCTTC. This gives the protein CASSPGTGSYNEQFF. V gene TRBV18 combines with J gene TRBJ2-1; TRBD1 agrees at 8 bases. The V gene's germline CDR1 is KGHSH and CDR2 LQKENI. The CDR3 spans 15 residues. Trimming at V came to 6 bases and at J to 0 bases, leaving 4 bases not matched to a gene.

This chain links TRBV18 with TRBJ1-1; D uncertain. The CDR3 is made up of 17 amino acids. Deletions cut 3 bases from V and 0 bases from J, with 17 bases between. Looked up from germline, CDR1 is KGHSH and CDR2 is LQKENI. This CDR3 reads CASSPAGAGYMNTEAFF. The DNA of the CDR3 is TGTGCCAGCTCACCGGCGGGCGCCGGTTATATGAACACTGAAGCTTTCTTT.

The chain uses TRBV2 and TRBJ1-1; D unclear. This CDR3 comprises 11 residues. Trimming cost V 5 bases and J 6 bases, with 7 bases left between them. Germline V lookup: CDR1 SNHLY, CDR2 FYNNEI. Written as DNA, the CDR3 is TGTGCCAGCAGTCGTTCGTCTGAAGCTTTCTTT. Translating it yields CASSRSSEAFF.

CDR3 loop: CASSLGLAADTQYF. Written as DNA, the CDR3 is TGTGCCAGCAGCTTAGGGCTAGCGGCAGATACGCAGTATTTT. The genes are TRBV7-3 and TRBJ2-3, with 7 bases that match TRBD2. V shed 2 bases and J 4 bases; nucleotides not matched to a gene: 3. The CDR3 is 14 residues long. The germline V gene encodes CDR1 SGHTA and CDR2 FQGTGA.

The chain's CDR3 is CASRTSGSYEQYF. CDR3 bases: TGTGCCAGCAGGACTAGCGGTTCCTACGAGCAGTACTTC. This chain connects TRBV11-1 to TRBJ2-7; the match to TRBD2 covers 9 bases. V was clipped by 6 bases and J by 1 base; unmatched bases: 1. Looked up from germline, CDR1 is SGHAT and CDR2 is FQDESV (reference sequence). The CDR3 is made up of 13 amino acids.

The V gene is TRBV10-3, the J gene TRBJ2-1, with TRBD2 matching 13 bases. The CDR3 sequence is 17 residues long. Germline loops: CDR1 ENHRY, CDR2 SYGVKD. V was pared by 0 bases and J by 6 bases, with 5 bases of the junction left unmatched. CDR3 sequence (DNA): TGTGCCATCAGTGAGTCACCGGGACTAGCGGGAAGCAATGAGCAGTTCTTC. This translates into CAISESPGLAGSNEQFF.

The chain couples TRBV2 to TRBJ2-7; TRBD1 might be the D (5 bases). Germline V gene data show CDR1 as SNHLY and CDR2 as FYNNEI. Trimming cost V 8 bases and J 1 base, with 6 bases left between them. The CDR3 consists of 11 residues. The CDR3 DNA reads TGTGCCAGCCACAGGTCCTACGAGCAGTACTTC. Its translation: CASHRSYEQYF.

The chain combines TRBV4-3 with TRBJ1-2; perhaps TRBD1 as D (5 bases). CDR1 is LGHNA, CDR2 YSLEER, per germline. V was trimmed by 0 bases and J by 5 bases, leaving 10 bases between them. This CDR3 has 14 amino acids. CDR3 amino acids: CASSQEGQGYGYTF. CDR3 nucleotides: TGCGCCAGCAGCCAAGAAGGGCAGGGATATGGCTACACCTTC.

CDR3 region: CASSLNPGLARGNEQFF. DNA of the CDR3: TGTGCCAGCAGCTTAAACCCGGGACTAGCAAGGGGGAATGAGCAGTTCTTC. The chain recombines TRBV7-3 with TRBJ2-1, with 9 positions matching TRBD2. The V gene's germline CDR1 is SGHTA and CDR2 FQGTGA. V shed 1 base, J shed 7 bases, and the junction held 11 bases outside the gene matches. This CDR3 contains 17 residues.

V and J are TRBV5-1 and TRBJ1-2, with 10 bases identical to TRBD1. The CDR3 extends over 15 amino acids. Germline V gives CDR1 SGHRS, CDR2 YFSETQ. V lost 5 bases, J lost 0 bases, and 4 bases stayed unmatched. The CDR3 coding sequence is TGCGCCAGCAGGCTGACAGGGGGCACTAACTATGGCTACACCTTC. This codes for CASRLTGGTNYGYTF.

This clone was counted only a few times. The V call is TRBV21-1, the J call TRBJ2-2; the D call of TRBD2 is as the table states it, not checked on the DNA. TRBV21-1 is an annotated pseudogene. CDR3 size: 19 residues. The CDR3 DNA reads TGTGCCAGCAGCAAAGGGGAAGGTCTAGCGGGGACGAACACCGGGGAGCTGTTTTTT. Protein sequence: CASSKGEGLAGTNTGELFF.

This chain links TRBV7-2 with TRBJ2-3, with TRBD2 matching over 11 bases. Losses at the gene ends were 3 bases for V and 2 bases for J; bases not matched to a gene: 4. This CDR3 is built from 16 residues. CDR1 is SGHTA and CDR2 is FQGNSA in the germline V gene. CDR3 coding DNA: TGTGCCAGCAGCTTGCTAGCGGGAGGCGCCACAGATACGCAGTATTTT. It codes for CASSLLAGGATDTQYF.

This clone was observed a handful of times. The chain has TRBV11-2 and TRBJ2-3; TRBD2 aligns across 8 bases. Trimming cost V 7 bases and J 2 bases; bases outside gene matches: 8. Germline CDR1 and CDR2: SGHAT and FQNNGV. This CDR3 is 15 amino acids long. The CDR3 reads CASTGTSGPTDTQYF. The CDR3 DNA is TGTGCCAGCACCGGCACTAGCGGACCCACAGATACGCAGTATTTT.

The chain is built from TRBV7-9 and TRBJ1-1; tentative D call: TRBD1 (5 bases). This CDR3 comprises 13 residues. V lost 5 bases to trimming and J lost 0 bases, with 7 bases between them. The germline V gene has CDR1 SEHNR and CDR2 FQNEAQ (reference sequence). The CDR3: CASSNRMNTEAFF. The CDR3, as DNA: TGTGCCAGCAGCAACAGGATGAACACTGAAGCTTTCTTT.

The chain joins TRBV27 to TRBJ1-4, with D maybe TRBD1 (5 bases). This CDR3 is built from 14 residues. Germline values: CDR1 MNHEY, CDR2 SMNVEV (reference sequence). V lost 6 bases to trimming and J lost 4 bases, with 12 bases between them. CDR3 loop: CASSRPGINEKLFF. The CDR3 DNA sequence: TGTGCCAGCAGCCGCCCAGGGATTAATGAAAAACTGTTTTTT.

The V call is TRBV4-1, the J call TRBJ1-2, with D maybe TRBD1 (6 bases). The V gene lost 1 base and the J gene lost 5 bases, with 23 bases spanning the gap. Germline V CDR1 and CDR2: MGHRA, YSYEKL. CDR3 length: 18 residues. The chain's CDR3 is CASSQAQILRTDQYGYTF. Here the CDR3 DNA reads TGCGCCAGCAGCCAAGCTCAGATTTTGAGGACAGATCAGTATGGCTACACCTTC.